This T cell receptor beta chain was profiled in a study of cytomegalovirus exposure and HLA in healthy donors. The CDR3 contains 16 residues. Germline-derived CDR1 and CDR2 are KGHSH and LQKENI. V gave up 0 bases and J gave up 2 bases, with 8 bases separating them. Amplification used 60 Vbeta primers and 13 Jbeta primers. The table came from immunoSEQ multiplex PCR; TCRdb's copy has only in-frame clones and leaves some out. The repertoire has roughly 150,000 clones, roughly 72% of them found once; the top ten carry under 2%. V and J are TRBV18 and TRBJ2-6, with D perhaps matching TRBD2 (6 bases). The sample consisted of PBMCs. This clonotype was obtained from a man aged 35-49 years in good health and CMV-seronegative. CDR3: CASSPPGRPGANVLTF. The CDR3 nucleotides read TGTGCCAGCTCACCACCGGGGAGGCCTGGGGCCAACGTCCTGACTTTC.